This T cell receptor beta chain derives from a study of cytomegalovirus exposure and HLA in healthy donors. Whole-study findings and limits: According to a later analysis, TCR clusters from the first cohort tended to co-occur in the 100 to 150 validation repertoires. In vitro checks showed that a few CMV-associated chains really do target CMV antigens.

On this clone: Its antigen remains unknown.

Using immunoSEQ multiplex PCR, the repertoire was profiled, and TCRdb retains in-frame clones only, with some absent. The sample contains 150,000 to 200,000 clones, 86% of which appear only once. CDR1 and CDR2 from the germline V gene are SGHAT and FQNNGV. Trimming cost V 6 bases and J 7 bases, with 15 bases left between them. The CDR3 runs 13 residues. This sequence originates from a woman younger than 35 in good health and CMV-seronegative. Sequences were obtained from PBMCs. V is TRBV11-2 and J is TRBJ1-1; D gene unclear. CDR3 nucleotides: TGTGCCAGCAGATCCGACTCTGCCCTTGAAGCTTTCTTT. This gives the protein CASRSDSALEAFF. Variable domain in full (rest from reference TRBV11-2 and TRBJ1-1): EAGVAQSPRYKIIEKRQSVAFWCNPISGHATLYWYQQILGQGPKLLIQFQNNGVVDDSQLPKDRFSAERLKGVDSTLKIQPAKLEDSAVYLCASRSDSALEAFFGQGTRLTVV.